One T cell receptor (beta chain) is described in this entry. The record originates from a study of blood T cell repertoires in COVID-19. In the study overall: Sites in the United States, Italy and Spain provided acute and convalescent COVID-19 samples.

The CDR3 consists of 16 residues. Trimming took 0 bases from V and 3 from J; bases not matched to a gene: 4. Germline CDR1 and CDR2: SGHNT and YYREEE (reference sequence). The authors' processing: Reference gene primer amplification yielded estimated nucleated cell counts. Repertoires were generated with immunoSEQ multiplex PCR, while TCRdb's copy carries only in-frame clones and drops some. V, J and clone size derive from that table, while D and trimming were established from the DNA sequence. The profile covers some 100,000 clones, with 91% appearing a single time and roughly 0.88% taken by the ten largest.

V usage is TRBV5-4 and J usage is TRBJ2-1, with 9 bases lining up with TRBD2. This TCR derives from a man between 60 and 75 years old with acute or convalescent COVID-19. The sequencing input was peripheral blood. Here the CDR3 reads CASSLVSGGFYNEQFF. The CDR3 DNA sequence: TGTGCCAGCAGCTTGGTTAGCGGGGGATTCTACAATGAGCAGTTCTTC.